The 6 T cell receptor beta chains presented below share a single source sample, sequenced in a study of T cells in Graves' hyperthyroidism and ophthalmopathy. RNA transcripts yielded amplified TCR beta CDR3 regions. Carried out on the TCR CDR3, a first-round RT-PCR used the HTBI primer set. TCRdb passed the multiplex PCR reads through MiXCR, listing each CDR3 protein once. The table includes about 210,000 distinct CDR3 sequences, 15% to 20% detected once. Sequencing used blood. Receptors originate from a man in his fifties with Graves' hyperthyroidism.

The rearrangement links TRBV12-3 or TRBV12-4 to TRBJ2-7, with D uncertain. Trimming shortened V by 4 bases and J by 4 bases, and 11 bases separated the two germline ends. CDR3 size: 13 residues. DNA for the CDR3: TGTGCCAGCAGTTCCCAGGACGGGTACGAGCAGTACTTC. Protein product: CASSSQDGYEQYF.

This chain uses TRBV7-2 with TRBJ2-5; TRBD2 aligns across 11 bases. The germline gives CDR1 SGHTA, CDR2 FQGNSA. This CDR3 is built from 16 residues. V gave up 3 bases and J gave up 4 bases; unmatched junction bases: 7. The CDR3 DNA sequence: TGTGCCAGCAGCTTCACTAGCGGGAGTGAGGTAGAGACCCAGTACTTC. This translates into CASSFTSGSEVETQYF. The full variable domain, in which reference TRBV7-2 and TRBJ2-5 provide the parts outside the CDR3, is GAGVSQSPSNKVTEKGKDVELRCDPISGHTALYWYRQSLGQGLEFLIYFQGNSAPDKSGLPSDRFSAERTGGSVSTLTIQRTQQEDSAVYLCASSFTSGSEVETQYFGPGTRLLVL.

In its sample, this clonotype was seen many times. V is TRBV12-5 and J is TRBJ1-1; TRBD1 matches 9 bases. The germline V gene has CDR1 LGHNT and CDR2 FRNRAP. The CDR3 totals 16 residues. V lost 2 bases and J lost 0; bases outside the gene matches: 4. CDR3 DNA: TGTGCTAGTGGTTTGACAGGGGGCGGCGTGAACACTGAAGCTTTCTTT. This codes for CASGLTGGGVNTEAFF.

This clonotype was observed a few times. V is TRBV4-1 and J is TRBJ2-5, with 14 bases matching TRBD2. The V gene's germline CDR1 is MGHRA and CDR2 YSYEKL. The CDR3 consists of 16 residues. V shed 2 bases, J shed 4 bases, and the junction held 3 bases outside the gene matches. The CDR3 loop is CASSQHGLAGGETQYF. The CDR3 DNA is TGCGCCAGCAGCCAACATGGACTAGCGGGAGGAGAGACCCAGTACTTC.

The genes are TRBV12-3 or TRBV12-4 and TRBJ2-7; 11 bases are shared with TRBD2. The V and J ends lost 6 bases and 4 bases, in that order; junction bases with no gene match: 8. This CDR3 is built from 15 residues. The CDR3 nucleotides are TGTGCCAGCAGCCAAACTAGCGGGAGTTTATACGAGCAGTACTTC. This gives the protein CASSQTSGSLYEQYF.

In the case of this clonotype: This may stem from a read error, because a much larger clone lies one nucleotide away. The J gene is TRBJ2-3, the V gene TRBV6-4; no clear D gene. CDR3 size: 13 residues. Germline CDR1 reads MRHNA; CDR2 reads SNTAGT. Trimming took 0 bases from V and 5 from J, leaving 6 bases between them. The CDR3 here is CASSDSARDTQYF. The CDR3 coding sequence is TGTGCCAGCAGTGACTCGGCGAGAGATACGCAGTATTTT.